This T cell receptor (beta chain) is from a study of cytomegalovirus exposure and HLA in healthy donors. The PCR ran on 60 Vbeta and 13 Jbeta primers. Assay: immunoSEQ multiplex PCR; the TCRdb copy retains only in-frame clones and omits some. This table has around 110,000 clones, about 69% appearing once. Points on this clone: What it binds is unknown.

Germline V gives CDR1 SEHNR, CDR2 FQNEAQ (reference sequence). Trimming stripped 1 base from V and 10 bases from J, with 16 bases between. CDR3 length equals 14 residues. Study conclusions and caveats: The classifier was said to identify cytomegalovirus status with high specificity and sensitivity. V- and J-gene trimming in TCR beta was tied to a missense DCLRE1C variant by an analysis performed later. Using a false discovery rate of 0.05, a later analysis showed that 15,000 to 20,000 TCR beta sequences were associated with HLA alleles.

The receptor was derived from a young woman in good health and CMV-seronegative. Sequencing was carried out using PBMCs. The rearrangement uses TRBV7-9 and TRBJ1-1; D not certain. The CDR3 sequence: CASSLGFRSSRAFF. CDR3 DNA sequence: TGTGCCAGCAGCTTAGGGTTCAGATCGTCCCGAGCTTTCTTT.